The sample holds a few counts of the clone carrying this T cell receptor beta chain. Its antigen is currently unknown. All donors were healthy Caucasians. The sample belongs to a study of identical twins. Study-wide points: Where beta out-of-frame sequences were concerned, excess twin sharing was weaker. For cord blood, abundant beta clonotypes had fewer insertions, unlike memory repertoires, which showed none.

The cDNA had a unique molecular identifier and a template-switch universal primer site. TCRdb recomputed calls from the 5' RACE reads with MiXCR, one row per CDR3 protein. The sample lists 200,000 to 250,000 distinct CDR3 sequences, roughly 12% seen once, with under 4.5% in the top ten. V dropped 1 base and J dropped 4; count of bases not matched to a gene: 3. Germline V gives CDR1 LGHNA, CDR2 YNFKEQ. The CDR3 runs to 15 residues. In addition, the sample was reused for a study of yellow fever vaccine responses in identical twins.

This clonotype was sampled from a woman between 18 and 30 years old in good health. The V gene is TRBV4-2, the J gene TRBJ1-1; TRBD1 matches at 10 bases. Source material: memory (CD45RO+) T cells sorted from blood. CDR3 sequence (DNA): TGTGCCAGCAGCCAAGCACGGACAGGGGGCACTGAAGCTTTCTTT. Translation: CASSQARTGGTEAFF.